One sample yielded the 21 T cell receptor beta chains listed below, sequenced in a study of blood T cell repertoires in COVID-19. Some clones are missing from TCRdb's copy, which holds only in-frame ones; the method was immunoSEQ multiplex PCR. The sample has 25,000 to 35,000 clones; about three quarters are singletons. Sequenced: peripheral blood. These receptor sequences come from a boy younger than 10 with active or convalescent COVID-19.

The CDR3 DNA sequence: TGTGCCAGCAGAGACAGGTATCAAGCCAAAAACATTCAGTACTTC. It yields the protein CASRDRYQAKNIQYF. The V call is TRBV6-5, the J call TRBJ2-4, with D maybe TRBD1 (6 bases). V was shortened by 6 bases and J by 0 bases, with 12 bases between the two germline ends. CDR1 MNHEY and CDR2 SVGAGI come from the germline V gene. This CDR3 has 15 residues.

The chain carries TRBV29-1 and TRBJ1-1; 11 bases fit TRBD1. CDR3 length equals 13 residues. The J segment lost 9 bases and the V segment lost 2 bases, leaving 5 bases of the junction unmatched. Germline V lookup: CDR1 SQVTM, CDR2 ANQGSEA. CDR3 in amino acids: CSVEPGQGEKAFF. The CDR3 nucleotides read TGCAGCGTTGAACCGGGACAGGGGGAAAAAGCTTTCTTT.

The chain carries TRBV5-3 and TRBJ2-7; tentatively, D is TRBD1 (5 bases). TRBV5-3 is treated as an ORF (open reading frame) with a function not yet certain. CDR3 length equals 15 residues. Deletions cut 2 bases from V and 1 base from J, with 13 bases between. The DNA of the CDR3 is TGTGCCAGAAGCTTTGCTAGGGGCGAATCCTACGAGCAGTACTTC. Translated: CARSFARGESYEQYF.

V gene TRBV11-3 combines with J gene TRBJ2-5; 7 nucleotides agree with TRBD1. In germline, CDR1 is SGHNT, CDR2 YENEEA. This CDR3 has 14 amino acids. The J segment lost 7 bases and the V segment lost 3 bases, leaving 8 bases of the junction unmatched. CDR3 loop: CASSLGQPGGTQYF. CDR3 nucleotide sequence: TGTGCCAGCAGCTTGGGACAGCCAGGGGGGACCCAGTACTTC.

The chain combines TRBV28 with TRBJ1-2, with D possibly matching TRBD1 (5 bases). The V end was cut by 8 bases, the J end by 2 bases, with 9 bases between. This CDR3 is 12 amino acids long. The germline V gene has CDR1 MDHEN and CDR2 SYDVKM. CDR3 amino acids: CASERQNYGYTF. The CDR3 bases are TGTGCCAGCGAGAGACAGAACTATGGCTACACCTTC.

V is TRBV28 and J is TRBJ1-6; TRBD1 matches at 8 bases. V shed 8 bases and J 6 bases; nucleotides not matched to a gene: 12. This CDR3 comprises 16 residues. Germline V lookup: CDR1 MDHEN, CDR2 SYDVKM. CDR3 loop: CASQGSLGQANSPLHF. The CDR3 DNA sequence: TGTGCCAGCCAGGGGTCTCTGGGACAGGCTAATTCACCCCTCCACTTT.

This chain joins TRBV19 and TRBJ2-7; the match to TRBD1 covers 11 bases. The CDR3 is 15 amino acids. V lost 3 bases to trimming and J lost 2 bases; unmatched junction nucleotides: 3. CDR1 and CDR2 (germline): LNHDA, SQIVND (reference sequence). The CDR3 spells CASSMGGQGAYEQYF. The CDR3 DNA reads as TGTGCCAGTAGTATGGGGGGACAGGGGGCCTACGAGCAGTACTTC.

The genes are TRBV28 and TRBJ2-2; D remains ambiguous. V lost 3 bases and J 3 bases, leaving 5 bases between the germline ends. Per germline, CDR1 MDHEN and CDR2 SYDVKM. CDR3 size: 13 residues. The CDR3 sequence: CASSLYHTGELFF. The DNA for the CDR3 is TGTGCCAGCAGTTTGTATCACACCGGGGAGCTGTTTTTT.

This clone was observed many times. The V gene is TRBV4-2, the J gene TRBJ2-1, with a weak D call TRBD1 (6 bases). The CDR3 extends over 16 amino acids. Germline values: CDR1 LGHNA, CDR2 YNFKEQ. The V and J ends lost 1 base and 5 bases respectively, with 15 bases between them. The CDR3 sequence: CASSQVSGQLHNEQFF. CDR3 coding DNA: TGTGCCAGCAGCCAAGTCTCGGGACAACTACACAATGAGCAGTTCTTC.

The chain carries TRBV3-1 (or the pseudogene TRBV3-2) and TRBJ2-5; 13 nucleotides line up with TRBD2. V was clipped by 4 bases and J by 5 bases; unmatched bases: 7. Germline V gives CDR1 LGHDT, CDR2 YNNKEL (reference sequence). The CDR3 runs to 16 residues. The CDR3 DNA reads as TGTGCCAGCAGCCGGCGACTAGCGGGAGGAAGGGAGACCCAGTACTTC. Translated, it gives CASSRRLAGGRETQYF.

This clone was observed a handful of times. The CDR3 is CASSIRGDRGLPVTQYF. The CDR3 DNA reads as TGTGCCAGTAGTATAAGGGGTGACAGGGGACTACCTGTTACGCAGTATTTT. The chain combines TRBV19 with TRBJ2-3; weak D call: TRBD1 (8 bases). The CDR3 covers 17 residues. V lost 2 bases to trimming and J lost 8 bases, with 23 bases between them. Germline values: CDR1 LNHDA, CDR2 SQIVND (reference sequence).

The rearrangement uses TRBV29-1 and TRBJ1-1, with TRBD1 as a possible D gene (5 bases). The CDR3 is made up of 14 amino acids. V lost 7 bases and J lost 4, with 19 bases in between. CDR1 is SQVTM, CDR2 ANQGSEA, per germline. The CDR3 reads CSAKSRGRTTEAFF. CDR3 nucleotides: TGCAGCGCCAAATCGCGGGGGAGGACCACTGAAGCTTTCTTT.

The chain has TRBV6-5 and TRBJ2-3; TRBD1 matches at 7 bases. This CDR3 spans 13 amino acids. V shed 6 bases, J shed 10 bases, and the junction held 10 bases outside the gene matches. Germline-derived CDR1 and CDR2 are MNHEY and SVGAGI. CDR3 nucleotides: TGTGCCAGCAGCATTGGGACAGCTTCTCCGCAGTATTTT. Amino acid sequence: CASSIGTASPQYF.

This chain uses TRBV27 with TRBJ1-1, with D tentatively TRBD1 (6 bases). V was pared by 4 bases and J by 1 base, with 10 bases between. The CDR3 runs to 14 residues. Germline V CDR1 and CDR2: MNHEY, SMNVEV (reference sequence). In DNA form, the CDR3 reads TGTGCCAGCAGTTATTCGGACAGGAACACTGAAGCTTTCTTT. Protein sequence: CASSYSDRNTEAFF.

V and J are TRBV28 and TRBJ1-3, with unresolved D. Germline V CDR1 and CDR2: MDHEN, SYDVKM. The CDR3 is 14 amino acids. V lost 7 bases, J lost 7 bases, and 17 bases lay in between. CDR3 sequence (DNA): TGTGCCAGCAAGGCTGGGCCGTCGGTGAACACCATATATTTT. Translated: CASKAGPSVNTIYF.

The CDR3 DNA is TGCGCCAGCAGCCAAGGACGGTTCCCAGGCCAGGAGACCCAGTACTTC. It codes for CASSQGRFPGQETQYF. This chain joins TRBV4-1 and TRBJ2-5; D is ambiguous. This CDR3 is 16 amino acids long. V dropped 1 base and J dropped 5 bases, with 17 bases sitting between them. Germline values: CDR1 MGHRA, CDR2 YSYEKL.

The chain combines TRBV19 with TRBJ2-3; perhaps TRBD1 as D (6 bases). In germline, CDR1 is LNHDA, CDR2 SQIVND (reference sequence). The ends were cut back, 5 bases at V and 0 bases at J, with 15 bases in the middle. The CDR3 contains 16 residues. CDR3 DNA sequence: TGTGCCAGTAGTTCTGGGACACGGATGAGCACAGATACGCAGTATTTT. Encoded protein: CASSSGTRMSTDTQYF.

This clone was seen a handful of times. The rearrangement uses TRBV28 and TRBJ1-5; D possibly corresponds to TRBD1 (6 bases). V was shortened by 6 bases and J by 1 base, with 13 bases between the two germline ends. The CDR3 runs 15 residues. Germline V gene data show CDR1 as MDHEN and CDR2 as SYDVKM. The CDR3 DNA is TGTGCCAGCAGCCCACAGGGACGGAGCAATCAGCCCCAGCATTTT. This translates into CASSPQGRSNQPQHF.

The chain has TRBV7-9 and TRBJ1-3, with 7 bases identical to TRBD1. Germline V gene data show CDR1 as SEHNR and CDR2 as FQNEAQ (reference sequence). The length of the CDR3 is 14 residues. The ends lost 3 bases at V and 2 bases at J; junction bases unmatched: 1. Here the CDR3 reads CASSLTGTGNTIYF. The CDR3 bases are TGTGCCAGCAGCTTGACAGGGACTGGAAACACCATATATTTT.

The chain has TRBV6-2 or TRBV6-3 and TRBJ2-1, with a possible D match to TRBD2 (6 bases). The CDR3 runs to 13 residues. The ends were cut back, 6 bases at V and 12 bases at J, with 18 bases in the middle. Germline loops: CDR1 MNHEY, CDR2 SVGEGT. The CDR3 spells CASSVGTPYWQFF. The CDR3 DNA is TGTGCCAGCAGCGTCGGGACTCCATATTGGCAGTTCTTC.

This clone is categorized as medium-sized (0.01 to 0.1%). The chain carries TRBV11-2 and TRBJ2-7; 8 nucleotides agree with TRBD2. Germline CDR1 is SGHAT and CDR2 is FQNNGV. This CDR3 has 14 residues. The V gene end was trimmed by 3 bases and the J gene end by 2 bases; junction bases not matched to a gene: 3. CDR3 residues: CASSFSGMAYEQYF. Here the CDR3 DNA reads TGTGCCAGCAGCTTTAGCGGGATGGCCTACGAGCAGTACTTC.